This entry concerns a single T cell receptor (beta chain). These data are taken from a study of technical replicates of blood from a handful of donors. Some clones are missing from TCRdb's copy, which holds only in-frame ones; the method was immunoSEQ multiplex PCR. Of tens of thousands of clones in the sample, 92% were seen once. There are 17 residues in the CDR3. The J segment lost 5 bases and the V segment lost 5 bases, leaving 11 bases of the junction unmatched. Looked up from germline, CDR1 is SGHAT and CDR2 is FQNNGV. The sample was T cells isolated from PBMCs. J is TRBJ2-5 and V is TRBV11-2; 13 nucleotides line up with TRBD2. The origin of this receptor is a human donor in good health. For the CDR3, the DNA is TGTGCCAGCAGCCATGGACTAGCGGGAGTTGTTTACGAGACCCAGTACTTC. This translates into CASSHGLAGVVYETQYF.